One TCR beta chain is described in this entry. This sample was included in a study of blood T cell repertoires in COVID-19. Study context: The cDNA or gDNA used as material had been derived from T cells, B-cell-depleted T cells, or PBMCs.

In the authors' workflow: Quantification of nucleated cells was approximated via reference gene primer amplification. This table comes from immunoSEQ multiplex PCR, and its TCRdb copy is limited to in-frame clones, with some not included. V, J and clone size were drawn from that table, and D and trimming were deduced from the DNA. The sample includes tens of thousands of clones, approximately 85% of them seen just once. The CDR3 runs to 13 residues. Germline V gene sequence: CDR1 SNHLY, CDR2 FYNNEI. After removal of 3 bases from V and 4 bases from J, the junction contained 2 bases not matched to a gene.

This sequence originates from a man between 70 and 80 years old with acute or convalescent COVID-19. The specimen sequenced was peripheral blood. The genes are TRBV2 and TRBJ2-7, with TRBD2 identical over 8 bases. The CDR3: CASSDRGRYEQYF. CDR3 bases: TGTGCCAGCAGTGACCGCGGGAGGTACGAGCAGTACTTC. The variable domain in full, completed from reference TRBV2 and TRBJ2-7, reads EPEVTQTPSHQVTQMGQEVILRCVPISNHLYFYWYRQILGQKVEFLVSFYNNEISEKSEIFDDQFSVERPDGSNFTLKIRSTKLEDSAMYFCASSDRGRYEQYFGPGTRLTVT.